This T cell receptor (beta chain) was documented in a study of memory CD4+ T cells and cytomegalovirus serostatus. Study background: Donors were healthy Belgian adults, several CMV seropositive and 20 to 30 seronegative.

Single viable CD3+CD4+CD8-CD45RO+ cells were sorted as the memory CD4+ T cells. The method was immunoSEQ multiplex PCR; TCRdb's version includes in-frame clones alone and lacks a portion of them. The table lists 40,000 or so clones, around 78% of them singletons. Germline V gene lookup returns CDR1 MNHEY and CDR2 SVGAGI. The CDR3 has 11 residues. The V and J ends lost 7 bases and 6 bases respectively, with 10 bases between them. Sequenced material: memory CD4+ T cells from blood. The chain employs TRBV6-5 and TRBJ2-7; tentative D call: TRBD1 (6 bases). The receptor was derived from an adult in good health and CMV-seronegative. This chain's CDR3 is CASNTGTEQYF. The CDR3, as DNA: TGTGCCAGCAACACAGGGACCGAGCAGTACTTC.